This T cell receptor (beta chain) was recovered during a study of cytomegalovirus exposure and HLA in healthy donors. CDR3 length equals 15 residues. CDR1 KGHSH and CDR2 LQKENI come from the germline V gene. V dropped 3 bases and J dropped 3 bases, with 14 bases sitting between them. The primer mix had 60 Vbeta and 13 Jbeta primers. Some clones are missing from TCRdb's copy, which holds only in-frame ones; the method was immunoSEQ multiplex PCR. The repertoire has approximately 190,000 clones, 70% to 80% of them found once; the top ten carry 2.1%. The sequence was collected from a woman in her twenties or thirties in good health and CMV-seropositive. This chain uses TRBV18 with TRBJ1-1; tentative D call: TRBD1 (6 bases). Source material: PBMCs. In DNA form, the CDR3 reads TGTGCCAGCTCACCCCTAGGGGGACCGGACACTGAAGCTTTCTTT. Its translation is CASSPLGGPDTEAFF.